This is a list of T cell receptor beta chains from one sample in a study of blood T cell repertoires in COVID-19. Some clones are missing from TCRdb's copy, which holds only in-frame ones; the method was immunoSEQ multiplex PCR. In the table there are roughly 35,000 clones, over 90% of which are singletons. The sequencing sample was made of peripheral blood. The origin of the receptors is a human donor in a cohort sampled during active COVID-19. The CDR3 runs from the conserved cysteine through the conserved F or W. The D gene is left open where the match is weak. Size is stated for part of the rows, as once, few or many counts, or as a class when the clone is expanded.

abundance,d_gene,v_gene,j_gene,CDR3nt,CDR3aa
.,.,TRBV12-2,TRBJ1-1,TGTGCAAGTCGCTTCCACGGTGGGTGCGGGGCTAGAGAAGCTTTCTTT,CASRFHGGCGAREAFF
once,TRBD1,TRBV18,TRBJ1-3,TGTGCCAGCTCACAGGGACAGCTCCTCTCTGGAAACACCATATATTTT,CASSQGQLLSGNTIYF
.,.,TRBV27,TRBJ2-3,TGTGCCAGCAGTTTGGGTCGCGCCGGGACAGATACGCAGTATTTT,CASSLGRAGTDTQYF
.,.,TRBV9,TRBJ1-6,TGTGCCAGCAGCGGAATGACGGGGGAGGATTCACCCCTCCACTTT,CASSGMTGEDSPLHF
.,TRBD1,TRBV6-5,TRBJ1-2,TGTGCCAGCAGTTACTCGGGGGACAGGGACTATGGCTACACCTTC,CASSYSGDRDYGYTF
.,TRBD1,TRBV5-1,TRBJ2-3,TGCGCCAGCAGCGAGACAGGGGGCACAGATACGCAGTATTTT,CASSETGGTDTQYF
.,.,TRBV24-1,TRBJ1-2,TGTGCCACCAGTGGTCCGGAGGTCGACAGGGGCTACACCTTC,CATSGPEVDRGYTF
.,.,TRBV30,TRBJ2-5,TGTGCCTGCGGGATCGCTGGGTGGGAGACCCAGTACTTC,CACGIAGWETQYF
.,.,TRBV12-3/TRBV12-4,TRBJ2-5,TGTGCCAGCACCCTTAGCGGAGGAGAGACCCAGTACTTC,CASTLSGGETQYF
.,TRBD1,TRBV3-1/TRBV3-2,TRBJ1-5,TGTGCCAGCAGCCCCGAAGCTGACAGGGGATCACGCAATCAGCCCCAGCATTTT,CASSPEADRGSRNQPQHF
few,.,TRBV4-1,TRBJ2-7,TGCGCCAGCAGCCAAGATGGGCAATACGAGCAGTACTTC,CASSQDGQYEQYF
.,TRBD1,TRBV2,TRBJ1-6,TGTGCCAGCAACCTACGGGACAGTCGGTCACCCCTCCACTTT,CASNLRDSRSPLHF
.,.,TRBV7-8,TRBJ1-2,TGTGCCAGCAGCTTACAGGGTCCCGGGGGGGATGGCTACACCTTC,CASSLQGPGGDGYTF
.,.,TRBV2,TRBJ1-1,TGTGCCAGCAAAGCGGGGGCCCAGGGCACTGAAGCTTTCTTT,CASKAGAQGTEAFF
once,TRBD1,TRBV7-9,TRBJ2-5,TGTGCCAGCAGCTCCGGGACAGGGCAAGAGACCCAGTACTTC,CASSSGTGQETQYF
.,TRBD2,TRBV25-1,TRBJ2-3,TGTGCCAGCAGTGAGAGACGGGGGGGCGACGATACGCAGTATTTT,CASSERRGGDDTQYF
.,TRBD1,TRBV6-5,TRBJ1-5,TGTGCCACCAACGAAATACAGGGGTTGGGTCAGCCCCAGCATTTT,CATNEIQGLGQPQHF
.,.,TRBV30,TRBJ1-1,TGTGCCTGGAGTGTAAACGGAGAGGGGAACACTGAAGCTTTCTTT,CAWSVNGEGNTEAFF
.,TRBD1,TRBV11-3,TRBJ2-1,TGTGCCAGCAGCCCATCCCCCGGGACAGCAGGGAATGAGCAGTTCTTC,CASSPSPGTAGNEQFF
.,.,TRBV11-2,TRBJ1-1,TGTGCCAGCAGCGTTAACAGGGTGGGCACTGAAGCTTTCTTT,CASSVNRVGTEAFF
.,.,TRBV28,TRBJ1-1,TGTGCCAGCAGTTGGCAGGGATTGAACACTGAAGCTTTCTTT,CASSWQGLNTEAFF
.,TRBD1,TRBV5-4,TRBJ2-7,TGTGCCAGCAGTCAGGGACAGGGGCGAACGATGTCCTACGAGCAGTACTTC,CASSQGQGRTMSYEQYF
.,.,TRBV5-6,TRBJ1-1,TGTGCCAGCAGCTTTCAGACAGACACTGAAGCTTTCTTT,CASSFQTDTEAFF
.,TRBD1,TRBV25-1,TRBJ2-7,TGTGCCAGCAGCCGGGACAGGGCTTACGAGCAGTACTTC,CASSRDRAYEQYF
.,.,TRBV10-3,TRBJ2-1,TGTGCCATCAGTGAATTAAAAGGGGGCTCCTACAATGAGCAGTTCTTC,CAISELKGGSYNEQFF
.,TRBD1,TRBV30,TRBJ1-5,TGTGCCTGGAGTGCCGAGGGACAGCAGCCCCAGCATTTT,CAWSAEGQQPQHF
.,.,TRBV6-4,TRBJ2-1,TGTGCCAGCAGTGAGGCGGGGGCGGCGAATGAGCAGTTCTTC,CASSEAGAANEQFF
.,TRBD1,TRBV10-1,TRBJ2-7,TGCGCCAGCAGTGGGGGGCCGGGACAGGGGACCTACGAGCAGTACTTC,CASSGGPGQGTYEQYF
.,TRBD1,TRBV7-9,TRBJ2-6,TGTGCCAGCAGCTTGGGACAGGGGTTCTCTGGGGCCAACGTCCTGACTTTC,CASSLGQGFSGANVLTF
.,.,TRBV19,TRBJ2-6,TGTGCCAGTACACGGTCTGGGGCCAACGTCCTGACTTTC,CASTRSGANVLTF
.,.,TRBV12-5,TRBJ2-3,TGTGCTAGTGGTACGGACATTGGCCCAGATACGCAGTATTTT,CASGTDIGPDTQYF
.,.,TRBV2,TRBJ2-1,TGTGCCAGCAGTGCCTGGGACTTCCCCTACAATGAGCAGTTCTTC,CASSAWDFPYNEQFF
.,.,TRBV2,TRBJ1-2,TGTGCCAGCAGTGAATCCGAGTATGGCTACACCTTC,CASSESEYGYTF
once,.,TRBV11-2,TRBJ1-5,TGTGCCAGCAGCTTATGGGGGGTTCAGCCCCAGCATTTT,CASSLWGVQPQHF
.,.,TRBV29-1,TRBJ2-6,TGCAGCGTTCTAGTGGCATCTGGGGCCAACGTCCTGACTTTC,CSVLVASGANVLTF
.,.,TRBV9,TRBJ2-1,TGTGCCAGCAGCGTAATACCGACAGTCTACAATGAGCAGTTCTTC,CASSVIPTVYNEQFF
.,.,TRBV12-3/TRBV12-4,TRBJ2-5,TGTGCCAGCAGTTTGGGGCGGCCGGAGACCCAGTACTTC,CASSLGRPETQYF
.,TRBD1,TRBV18,TRBJ1-3,TGTGCCAGCTCACCAGACAGGGGTTATGGAAACACCATATATTTT,CASSPDRGYGNTIYF
.,TRBD2,TRBV5-1,TRBJ2-7,TGCGCCAGCAGCTTGGTGCACAGCCAGCGGGGAGACGAGCAGTACTTC,CASSLVHSQRGDEQYF
.,.,TRBV15,TRBJ1-3,TGTGCCACCAGGAGCGACAGTTCCGGAAACACCATATATTTT,CATRSDSSGNTIYF
few,.,TRBV5-4,TRBJ1-4,TGTGCCAGCAGCCGGGGATCCCTGGGGGAAAAACTGTTTTTT,CASSRGSLGEKLFF
.,.,TRBV15,TRBJ2-7,TGTGCCACCAGCAGCCACACGGGGAGCGAGCAGTACTTC,CATSSHTGSEQYF
.,TRBD1,TRBV13,TRBJ1-5,TGTGCCAGCAGCGTCGGGACAGGGGATAATCAGCCCCAGCATTTT,CASSVGTGDNQPQHF
.,.,TRBV14,TRBJ2-3,TGTGCCAGCAGCCACGCAGATACGCAGTATTTT,CASSHADTQYF
.,.,TRBV28,TRBJ1-4,TGTGCCAGCAGTTCATCATCCGGGTACCTTAATGAAAAACTGTTTTTT,CASSSSSGYLNEKLFF
.,.,TRBV27,TRBJ2-1,TGTGCCAGCAGTACCCCCGCCGGGAGCACACCAGGGGGTGAGCAGTTCTTC,CASSTPAGSTPGGEQFF
.,TRBD2,TRBV19,TRBJ2-7,TGTGCCAGTACCCGGAAAATCTCAGCGGGACCCACAGCTGACGAGCAGTACTTC,CASTRKISAGPTADEQYF
once,TRBD1,TRBV11-2,TRBJ1-3,TGTGCCAGCAGCGTACTCTCGGGGACAGGGGGTGGAAACACCATATATTTT,CASSVLSGTGGGNTIYF
.,.,TRBV12-5,TRBJ2-1,TGTGCTAGTGGTTTCGACGGGAACCATGAGCAGTTCTTC,CASGFDGNHEQFF
.,.,TRBV2,TRBJ2-7,TGTGCCAGCGGCAACTACGAGCAGTACTTC,CASGNYEQYF
.,TRBD2,TRBV6-1,TRBJ2-7,TGTGCCAGCAGTGAGGGGCGGGGGATCACCTACGAGCAGTACTTC,CASSEGRGITYEQYF
.,TRBD1,TRBV6-6,TRBJ1-5,TGTGCCAGCAGTCGACGGACAGGGAGCTATAGCAATCAGCCCCAGCATTTT,CASSRRTGSYSNQPQHF
.,TRBD1,TRBV5-5,TRBJ2-7,TGTGCCAGCAGCTCAGACAGGGGGTCCTACGAGCAGTACTTC,CASSSDRGSYEQYF